Following are 27 T cell receptor beta chains from one sample sequenced in a study of T cells after posttransplantation cyclophosphamide. Busulfan-fludarabine conditioning, marrow transplant, and cyclophosphamide on days +3 and +4 were administered. The repertoire was sequenced with immunoSEQ multiplex PCR; TCRdb's copy has only in-frame clones and lacks some. The table includes about 22,000 clones, roughly nine tenths detected once. Sequenced here: PBMCs, sampled after allogeneic stem cell transplant with posttransplant cyclophosphamide. These receptors all stem from a female patient under 45 who received an allogeneic stem cell transplant from an unrelated donor, was CMV-positive, and had no GVHD. Some of these T cells may belong to the graft donor.

V and J are TRBV7-3 and TRBJ2-5; TRBD2 aligns across 14 bases. After removal of 5 bases from V and 4 bases from J, the junction contained 3 bases not matched to a gene. Germline V gene lookup returns CDR1 SGHTA and CDR2 FQGTGA. The CDR3 has 15 residues. The CDR3 region is CASSRTSGGLETQYF. The CDR3 nucleotides are TGTGCCAGCAGCAGGACTAGCGGGGGGTTAGAGACCCAGTACTTC.

The V and J genes are TRBV5-1 and TRBJ2-1, with 7 nucleotides matching TRBD1. This CDR3 has 13 amino acids. CDR1 is SGHRS and CDR2 is YFSETQ in the germline V gene. V lost 7 bases to trimming and J lost 6 bases; unmatched junction nucleotides: 7. CDR3 nucleotide sequence: TGCGCCAGCTCCCCGAGGGGGCTCAATGAGCAGTTCTTC. Residues: CASSPRGLNEQFF.

The genes are TRBV5-1 and TRBJ1-4; TRBD1 might be the D (5 bases). The CDR3 spans 13 residues. CDR1 is SGHRS and CDR2 is YFSETQ in the germline V gene. The CDR3 DNA reads TGCGCAACGGGGGAGGGTCCCAATGAAAAACTGTTTTTT. This translates into CATGEGPNEKLFF.

This rearrangement joins TRBV13 to TRBJ2-3, with TRBD2 matching over 11 bases. This CDR3 has 14 residues. In germline, CDR1 is PRHDT, CDR2 FYEKMQ (reference sequence). The junction had 1 base not matched to a gene; V was cut back by 5 bases and J by 3 bases. The CDR3: CASSRTSGTDTQYF. CDR3 sequence (DNA): TGTGCCAGCAGCCGGACTAGCGGGACAGATACGCAGTATTTT.

The chain is built from TRBV2 and TRBJ1-6; 9 bases fit TRBD1. Germline lookup yields CDR1 SNHLY and CDR2 FYNNEI. This CDR3 is built from 17 residues. V dropped 2 bases and J dropped 9; count of bases not matched to a gene: 11. The chain's CDR3 is CASSERGTGSEGSPLHF. DNA of the CDR3: TGTGCCAGCAGTGAAAGAGGGACAGGGTCAGAGGGTTCACCCCTCCACTTT. Complete variable domain (other parts from reference TRBV2 and TRBJ1-6): EPEVTQTPSHQVTQMGQEVILRCVPISNHLYFYWYRQILGQKVEFLVSFYNNEISEKSEIFDDQFSVERPDGSNFTLKIRSTKLEDSAMYFCASSERGTGSEGSPLHFGNGTRLTVT.

This clone is a singleton in its sample. The V and J genes are TRBV5-1 and TRBJ2-3, with D perhaps matching TRBD2 (6 bases). CDR1 and CDR2 from the germline V gene are SGHRS and YFSETQ. The CDR3 covers 14 residues. V dropped 3 bases and J dropped 2 bases, with 10 bases sitting between them. The CDR3 sequence: CASSWGVDTDTQYF. The CDR3 nucleotides are TGCGCCAGCAGCTGGGGGGTTGACACAGATACGCAGTATTTT.

The V call is TRBV27, the J call TRBJ2-2, with a tentative D call TRBD2 (6 bases). The CDR3 loop spans 12 amino acids. Germline loops: CDR1 MNHEY, CDR2 SMNVEV (reference sequence). Deletions cut 7 bases from V and 4 bases from J, with 7 bases between. CDR3 region: CASKGGTGELFF. The CDR3 DNA is TGTGCCAGCAAGGGAGGCACCGGGGAGCTGTTTTTT.

Concerning this clone: The same CDR3 is also encoded by other DNA sequences in this sample. This sequence joins TRBV30 and TRBJ1-6; 8 nucleotides align to TRBD1. The CDR3 consists of 16 residues. J was trimmed by 3 bases and V by 4 bases; bases with no gene match: 8. Germline loops: CDR1 GTSNPN, CDR2 SVGIG (reference sequence). CDR3 sequence: CAWKRQGSNYNSPLHF. For the CDR3, the DNA is TGTGCCTGGAAACGACAGGGGAGTAACTATAATTCACCCCTCCACTTT.

This rearrangement joins TRBV19 to TRBJ2-1, with D tentatively TRBD2 (6 bases). Trimming left V 3 bases short and J 10 bases short, with 10 bases between. Germline V lookup: CDR1 LNHDA, CDR2 SQIVND (reference sequence). The CDR3 spans 12 residues. CDR3 region: CASSMHGGEQFF. DNA of the CDR3: TGTGCCAGTAGTATGCACGGGGGAGAGCAGTTCTTC.

This sequence joins TRBV4-1 and TRBJ2-7, with 7 bases identical to TRBD1. CDR3 size: 18 residues. The V gene's germline CDR1 is MGHRA and CDR2 YSYEKL. V was clipped by 2 bases and J by 4 bases; unmatched bases: 17. The CDR3 spells CASSQPRAGTVGIYEQYF. The DNA of the CDR3 is TGCGCCAGCAGCCAACCAAGGGCCGGGACAGTAGGTATTTACGAGCAGTACTTC.

This sequence joins TRBV4-2 and TRBJ2-7; a possible D gene is TRBD1 (5 bases). This CDR3 is built from 14 residues. The V gene's germline CDR1 is LGHNA and CDR2 YNFKEQ. Trimming shortened V by 0 bases and J by 7 bases, and 13 bases separated the two germline ends. The CDR3 is CASSQDKTAKEQYF. DNA for the CDR3: TGTGCCAGCAGCCAAGATAAGACAGCAAAGGAGCAGTACTTC.

This chain links TRBV10-3 with TRBJ2-2; 14 bases align to TRBD2. The CDR3 consists of 15 residues. V shed 8 bases, J shed 7 bases, and the junction held 6 bases outside the gene matches. Germline CDR1 ENHRY, CDR2 SYGVKD. The CDR3 reads CAIAGLAGVGGELFF. Written as DNA, the CDR3 is TGTGCCATCGCGGGACTAGCGGGAGTAGGCGGGGAGCTGTTTTTT.

This chain links TRBV9 with TRBJ2-4; possible D gene TRBD2, 6 bases. Germline loops: CDR1 SGDLS, CDR2 YYNGEE. This CDR3 has 15 residues. Trimming took 3 bases from V and 5 from J, leaving 15 bases between them. This CDR3 is CASSAGGVLQNIQYF. The DNA for the CDR3 is TGTGCCAGCAGCGCCGGCGGGGTACTCCAAAACATTCAGTACTTC.

This clone was observed a single time. This chain joins TRBV28 and TRBJ1-2; the match to TRBD1 covers 9 bases. Unmatched junction bases numbered 7, after V lost 6 bases and J lost 5 bases. Germline V gene sequence: CDR1 MDHEN, CDR2 SYDVKM. The CDR3 extends over 14 amino acids. CDR3: CASSAGQGYYGYTF. The CDR3 nucleotides read TGTGCCAGCAGCGCAGGACAGGGGTATTATGGCTACACCTTC.

This clone was detected only once. The chain has TRBV29-1 and TRBJ2-3; TRBD2 agrees at 13 bases. The CDR3 has 15 residues. The germline CDR1 and CDR2 sequences are SQVTM and ANQGSEA. V shed 7 bases, J shed 8 bases, and the junction held 12 bases outside the gene matches. The CDR3 bases are TGCAGCGCACCTACTAGCGGGGGGGATTGGGGTACGCAGTATTTT. Its translation: CSAPTSGGDWGTQYF.

The chain uses TRBV30 and TRBJ1-1, with TRBD1 matching 8 bases. CDR3 length: 17 residues. In germline, CDR1 is GTSNPN, CDR2 SVGIG (reference sequence). V trimming: 0 bases; J trimming: 0 bases; junction bases outside the gene matches: 9. CDR3 DNA: TGTGCCTGGAGTGTAAAGCGACAGGGGCTCTTGAACACTGAAGCTTTCTTT. This encodes CAWSVKRQGLLNTEAFF.

The rearrangement uses TRBV6-1 and TRBJ2-3; possibly TRBD2 for D (6 bases). CDR1 and CDR2 from the germline V gene are MNHNS and SASEGT. The V end lost 4 bases, the J end lost 1 base, and 12 bases lay between the germline ends. The CDR3 runs to 15 residues. CDR3 sequence (DNA): TGTGCCAGCAGTGGGGCTAGCGTTGGCACAGATACGCAGTATTTT. This codes for CASSGASVGTDTQYF.

The V and J genes are TRBV7-9 and TRBJ2-5, with 8 nucleotides matching TRBD1. The CDR3 consists of 14 residues. Germline CDR1 and CDR2: SEHNR and FQNEAQ (reference sequence). The trim removed 11 bases at V and 4 bases at J, leaving 12 bases unmatched. This chain's CDR3 is CAAVLQGARETQYF. Written as DNA, the CDR3 is TGTGCCGCCGTCTTGCAGGGGGCGCGAGAGACCCAGTACTTC. Combining the CDR3 with reference TRBV7-9 and TRBJ2-5 gives the whole variable domain DTGVSQNPRHKITKRGQNVTFRCDPISEHNRLYWYRQTLGQGPEFLTYFQNEAQLEKSRLLSDRFSAERPKGSFSTLEIQRTEQGDSAMYLCAAVLQGARETQYFGPGTRLLVL.

This clone appeared once. The chain joins TRBV28 to TRBJ1-6; 8 nucleotides align to TRBD1. The CDR3 is 15 residues long. The germline V gene encodes CDR1 MDHEN and CDR2 SYDVKM. V trimming: 5 bases; J trimming: 9 bases; junction bases outside the gene matches: 9. Here the CDR3 reads CASSLDRALGSPLHF. The CDR3 DNA reads TGTGCCAGCAGTCTGGACAGGGCGTTAGGTTCACCCCTCCACTTT.

CDR3 DNA sequence: TGCGCCAGCAGCCCCGTGGGCAAAGGAGGAAACACCATATATTTT. Amino acids: CASSPVGKGGNTIYF. The J gene is TRBJ1-3, the V gene TRBV5-1; no definite D call. Germline lookup yields CDR1 SGHRS and CDR2 YFSETQ. CDR3 length: 15 amino acids. Trimming took 4 bases from V and 4 from J, leaving 15 bases between them.

V gene TRBV10-1 combines with J gene TRBJ1-1; D is uncertain. Trimming removed 2 bases at V and 2 bases at J, with 6 bases between. Germline lookup yields CDR1 WNHNN and CDR2 SYGVQD (reference sequence). The CDR3 consists of 13 residues. The CDR3 reads CASSEAVNTEAFF. The CDR3 nucleotides read TGCGCCAGCAGTGAGGCAGTAAACACTGAAGCTTTCTTT.

V usage is TRBV6-5 and J usage is TRBJ1-4, with 7 bases identical to TRBD1. The CDR3 consists of 16 residues. Germline CDR1 and CDR2: MNHEY and SVGAGI. V trimming: 4 bases; J trimming: 7 bases; junction bases outside the gene matches: 12. CDR3: CASSWWSDRAIEKLFF. The CDR3 DNA sequence: TGTGCCAGCAGTTGGTGGAGCGACAGGGCTATTGAAAAACTGTTTTTT.

This clone has a handful of counts. J is TRBJ1-5 and V is TRBV7-8, with D tentatively TRBD1 (5 bases). CDR1 SGHVS and CDR2 FQNEAQ come from the germline V gene. This CDR3 is built from 19 residues. The V end was cut by 5 bases, the J end by 6 bases, with 29 bases between. DNA of the CDR3: TGTGCCAGCAGCCCATATATCGCAGCAGGAGGGGTCACTGGTCAGCCCCAGCATTTT. Translating it yields CASSPYIAAGGVTGQPQHF.

This clone was observed a single time. The gene calls are TRBV6-6 and TRBJ1-2, with D uncertain. The CDR3 consists of 14 residues. Per the germline V gene, CDR1 is MNHNY and CDR2 is SVGAGI (reference sequence). V was shortened by 0 bases and J by 4 bases, with 9 bases between the two germline ends. The CDR3 bases are TGTGCCAGCAGTTACTCGCTCACGGGCTATGGCTACACCTTC. Amino acids: CASSYSLTGYGYTF.

This clone was recorded only once. The V call is TRBV4-2, the J call TRBJ2-5; tentatively, D is TRBD2 (6 bases). The germline CDR1 and CDR2 sequences are LGHNA and YNFKEQ. Trimming removed 4 bases from V and 7 bases from J, with 19 bases in between. This CDR3 region has 15 residues. The CDR3 bases are TGTGCCAGCAGCCCTGAGCACGGGGTGGGGGGGACCCAGTACTTC. Residues: CASSPEHGVGGTQYF.

This clone was picked up one time. V usage is TRBV9 and J usage is TRBJ2-1; 11 nucleotides agree with TRBD2. Germline V gene sequence: CDR1 SGDLS, CDR2 YYNGEE. V shed 4 bases, J shed 8 bases, and the junction held 8 bases outside the gene matches. The CDR3 is 15 amino acids. The chain's CDR3 is CASSPGTSGSDEQFF. The CDR3 DNA reads as TGTGCCAGCAGCCCGGGGACTAGCGGAAGCGATGAGCAGTTCTTC.

The V gene is TRBV6-5, the J gene TRBJ2-3, with TRBD2 identical over 9 bases. V was clipped by 10 bases and J by 1 base; unmatched bases: 6. The germline V gene has CDR1 MNHEY and CDR2 SVGAGI. The CDR3 contains 14 residues. The CDR3 spells CATGLAGGTDTQYF. Here the CDR3 DNA reads TGTGCCACCGGTTTAGCGGGGGGCACAGATACGCAGTATTTT.